Each of the 17 T cell receptor beta chains below was sequenced from the same sample in a study of T cells in Graves' hyperthyroidism and ophthalmopathy. Amplification yielded TCR beta CDR3 regions, with RNA transcripts as the source. The HTBI primer set was used in a first-round RT-PCR of the TCR CDR3. TCRdb reprocessed the multiplex PCR reads with MiXCR, giving one entry per CDR3 protein. The sample records 700,000 or so distinct CDR3 sequences, 16% being singletons. The sequencing input was blood. The receptor source for this set is a man between 18 and 29 years old with Graves' hyperthyroidism.

The chain couples TRBV5-1 to TRBJ2-1, with D perhaps matching TRBD1 (7 bases). Germline CDR1 is SGHRS and CDR2 is YFSETQ. Trimming took 4 bases from V and 2 from J, leaving 10 bases between them. The CDR3 is 14 amino acids. The CDR3 DNA reads TGCGCCAGCAGCGGCGGGACAGCCTACAATGAGCAGTTCTTC. This sequence encodes CASSGGTAYNEQFF.

This clonotype showed up just a few times. The chain joins TRBV20-1 to TRBJ2-7; weak D call: TRBD1 (7 bases). V gave up 4 bases and J gave up 7 bases, with 17 bases separating them. Germline V CDR1 and CDR2: DFQATT, SNEGSKA (reference sequence). The CDR3 totals 13 residues. CDR3 coding DNA: TGCAGTGCTACCGGGGCAGGGGGGTGGGAGCAGTACTTC. Its protein product is CSATGAGGWEQYF.

This clonotype came up many times. V usage is TRBV20-1 and J usage is TRBJ2-7; perhaps D is TRBD1 or TRBD2 (9 bases each). V lost 5 bases and J lost 0, with 26 bases in between. Germline values: CDR1 DFQATT, CDR2 SNEGSKA (reference sequence). The CDR3 extends over 18 amino acids. Written as DNA, the CDR3 is TGCAGTGCTCTGGGACAGGGCTTGAGCGGGAGGAGCTCCTACGAGCAGTACTTC. Protein sequence: CSALGQGLSGRSSYEQYF.

This clonotype has ten or more counts. The chain recombines TRBV28 with TRBJ2-1; 9 bases align to TRBD2. J gave up 8 bases and V 2 bases, and 13 bases lay outside the gene matches. The CDR3 sequence is 17 residues long. In germline, CDR1 is MDHEN, CDR2 SYDVKM. CDR3 protein: CASSLAGGSGSGYEQFF. Here the CDR3 DNA reads TGTGCCAGCAGTTTAGCAGGGGGTAGCGGGAGTGGGTATGAGCAGTTCTTC.

This clonotype was picked up many times. The chain links TRBV20-1 to TRBJ2-1, with 9 bases lining up with TRBD2. V shed 3 bases, J shed 0 bases, and the junction held 12 bases outside the gene matches. The CDR3 covers 18 residues. Germline values: CDR1 DFQATT, CDR2 SNEGSKA (reference sequence). CDR3 region: CSASRVYTSGPSYNEQFF. The CDR3 DNA sequence: TGCAGTGCTAGTCGGGTATACACTAGCGGGCCCTCCTACAATGAGCAGTTCTTC.

In nucleotides, the CDR3 is TGCAGTGCTAGAGATCCGGGGACTAAAGGGGGAGACGGGGAGCTGTTTTTT. This codes for CSARDPGTKGGDGELFF. This chain uses TRBV20-1 with TRBJ2-2; maybe TRBD2 (7 bases). Trimming removed 0 bases from V and 7 bases from J, with 21 bases in between. The CDR3 sequence is 17 residues long. Germline lookup yields CDR1 DFQATT and CDR2 SNEGSKA (reference sequence).

This chain connects TRBV5-1 to TRBJ2-2; weak D call: TRBD2 (8 bases). The CDR3 is 14 residues long. V lost 4 bases to trimming and J lost 6 bases, with 13 bases between them. Germline V lookup: CDR1 SGHRS, CDR2 YFSETQ. The DNA of the CDR3 is TGCGCCAGCAGCCGGGAGGGGGCTGCCGGGGAGCTGTTTTTT. Translating gives CASSREGAAGELFF.

There are many counts of this clonotype. The CDR3 DNA sequence: TGTGCCAGCAGCCCATCGGCAGCGGGCCAAGAGACCCAGTACTTC. Its translation: CASSPSAAGQETQYF. This sequence joins TRBV11-1 and TRBJ2-5, with a possible D match to TRBD2 (6 bases). The CDR3 contains 15 residues. Trimming took 5 bases from V and 1 from J, leaving 14 bases between them. Germline V lookup: CDR1 SGHAT, CDR2 FQDESV (reference sequence).

This clonotype was seen at least ten times. The chain is built from TRBV12-3 or TRBV12-4 and TRBJ2-7, with 10 bases identical to TRBD1. The CDR3 totals 16 residues. V dropped 6 bases and J dropped 7; count of bases not matched to a gene: 15. In DNA form, the CDR3 reads TGTGCCAGCAGCCCCAATCCGGGACAGGGGATCGGAGAGCAGTACTTC. Translation gives CASSPNPGQGIGEQYF.

This clonotype was recorded many times. The chain uses TRBV6-1 and TRBJ2-2; D is unclear. V was trimmed by 5 bases and J by 4 bases, leaving 11 bases between them. CDR1 and CDR2 from the germline V gene are MNHNS and SASEGT. CDR3 size: 14 residues. CDR3 residues: CASSRVAGTGELFF. In nucleotides, the CDR3 is TGTGCCAGCAGTCGTGTGGCCGGCACCGGGGAGCTGTTTTTT.

Only a few counts were recorded for this clonotype. The chain employs TRBV7-9 and TRBJ2-7, with D perhaps TRBD1 (6 bases). V lost 3 bases and J 6 bases, leaving 9 bases between the germline ends. The germline CDR1 and CDR2 sequences are SEHNR and FQNEAQ (reference sequence). The CDR3 length is 12 residues. Written as DNA, the CDR3 is TGTGCCAGCAGCTTCCAACAGGGCGAGCAGTACTTC. The encoded protein is CASSFQQGEQYF.

This clonotype was seen at least ten times. This chain joins TRBV2 and TRBJ1-1; TRBD1 is a possible D gene (5 bases). CDR1 is SNHLY and CDR2 is FYNNEI in the germline V gene. The CDR3 contains 12 residues. Trimming took 6 bases from V and 3 from J, leaving 8 bases between them. CDR3 protein: CASRRDHTEAFF. In DNA, the CDR3 is TGTGCCAGCAGACGGGACCACACTGAAGCTTTCTTT.

Regarding this clonotype: One end of the junction is discordant with germline, which a read error may explain. The chain recombines TRBV7-8 with TRBJ2-3, with unresolved D. This CDR3 spans 16 amino acids. In germline, CDR1 is SGHVS, CDR2 FQNEAQ. The CDR3 DNA reads as TGCGCCAGCAGCCAAAGGTCTCTTGAGGTTACAGATACGCAGTATTTT. This sequence encodes CASSQRSLEVTDTQYF.

This sequence joins TRBV7-2 and TRBJ2-7; TRBD2 aligns across 7 bases. Unmatched junction bases numbered 7, after V lost 2 bases and J lost 3 bases. Germline V gene lookup returns CDR1 SGHTA and CDR2 FQGNSA. This CDR3 contains 15 residues. CDR3 sequence: CASSLIASGLYEQYF. The CDR3 coding sequence is TGTGCCAGCAGCTTAATCGCTAGCGGTCTCTACGAGCAGTACTTC. Combining the CDR3 with reference TRBV7-2 and TRBJ2-7 gives the whole variable domain GAGVSQSPSNKVTEKGKDVELRCDPISGHTALYWYRQSLGQGLEFLIYFQGNSAPDKSGLPSDRFSAERTGGSVSTLTIQRTQQEDSAVYLCASSLIASGLYEQYFGPGTRLTVT.

This clonotype was observed at least ten times. The rearrangement uses TRBV12-3 or TRBV12-4 and TRBJ1-1; no clear D gene. The CDR3 sequence is 12 residues long. The V and J ends lost 2 bases and 4 bases respectively, with 5 bases between them. The CDR3 DNA reads TGTGCCAGCAGTTTATTCGGCACTGAAGCTTTCTTT. Protein sequence: CASSLFGTEAFF.

This clonotype was counted only a few times. This sequence joins TRBV18 and TRBJ1-2, with D tentatively TRBD1 (5 bases). CDR1 and CDR2 (germline): KGHSH, LQKENI. Trimming took off 1 base at V and 7 bases at J, with 16 bases between the two ends. The CDR3 is 15 residues long. The CDR3 region is CASSPLGGKEVGYTF. In nucleotides, the CDR3 is TGTGCCAGCTCACCACTCGGGGGGAAGGAGGTTGGCTACACCTTC.

The chain is built from TRBV7-9 and TRBJ2-4, with no clear D. With 1 base removed from V and 7 bases from J, the gap between germline ends came to 8 bases. This CDR3 is 13 amino acids long. Germline V CDR1 and CDR2: SEHNR, FQNEAQ (reference sequence). The CDR3 DNA reads TGTGCCAGCAGCTTAGATGGGTGGAACATTCAGTACTTC. Translation: CASSLDGWNIQYF. Full variable domain (rest looked up from reference TRBV7-9 and TRBJ2-4): DTGVSQNPRHKITKRGQNVTFRCDPISEHNRLYWYRQTLGQGPEFLTYFQNEAQLEKSRLLSDRFSAERPKGSFSTLEIQRTEQGDSAMYLCASSLDGWNIQYFGAGTRLSVL.